This passage covers 18 T cell receptor beta chains from one sample sequenced in a study of T cell responses to AZD1222 COVID-19 vaccine. Assay: immunoSEQ multiplex PCR; the TCRdb copy retains only in-frame clones and omits some. The sample includes 95,000 or so clones, about 88% of them seen just once. The specimen was peripheral blood, collected on day 0 of AZD1222 vaccination. These receptors were taken from an adult in good health.

The V call is TRBV6-6, the J call TRBJ1-5; TRBD1 aligns across 8 bases. The CDR3 runs to 14 residues. Germline loops: CDR1 MNHNY, CDR2 SVGAGI (reference sequence). Germline trimming cut 8 bases from V and 5 bases from J; bases unmatched to any gene: 8. DNA for the CDR3: TGTGCCAGCCAATATCAGGGGGCTTATCAGCCCCAGCATTTT. It yields the protein CASQYQGAYQPQHF.

The V call is TRBV5-4, the J call TRBJ2-5; TRBD2 might be the D (6 bases). The germline V gene encodes CDR1 SGHNT and CDR2 YYREEE (reference sequence). The V gene lost 3 bases and the J gene lost 5 bases, with 17 bases spanning the gap. This CDR3 has 15 residues. CDR3 sequence: CASSSGAGDWETQYF. The CDR3 region has the DNA TGTGCCAGCAGCTCGGGAGCGGGTGATTGGGAGACCCAGTACTTC. Complete variable domain (other parts from reference TRBV5-4 and TRBJ2-5): ETGVTQSPTHLIKTRGQQVTLRCSSQSGHNTVSWYQQALGQGPQFIFQYYREEENGRGNFPPRFSGLQFPNYSSELNVNALELDDSALYLCASSSGAGDWETQYFGPGTRLLVL.

CDR3 residues: CASSPNGVIMEEQFF. CDR3 nucleotide sequence: TGTGCCAGCAGCCCGAACGGGGTGATAATGGAAGAGCAGTTCTTC. This chain uses TRBV7-2 with TRBJ2-1, with a weak D call TRBD2 (5 bases). The CDR3 is 15 amino acids. Trimming pared 5 bases from V and 10 bases from J, leaving 21 bases between. Germline CDR1 reads SGHTA; CDR2 reads FQGNSA.

V gene TRBV4-1 combines with J gene TRBJ2-7; no firm D call. The CDR3 sequence is 15 residues long. The V gene's germline CDR1 is MGHRA and CDR2 YSYEKL. Trimming pared 2 bases from V and 4 bases from J, leaving 15 bases between. In nucleotides, the CDR3 is TGCGCCAGCAGCCAACCGCAGGCTGGAAGGTACGAGCAGTACTTC. Translating it yields CASSQPQAGRYEQYF.

The CDR3 DNA is TGTGCCAGCAGTTCACTAGCGGGGGGTTACGAGCAGTACTTC. This encodes CASSSLAGGYEQYF. The chain couples TRBV27 to TRBJ2-7; 12 bases align to TRBD2. The CDR3 totals 14 residues. From germline, CDR1 is MNHEY and CDR2 SMNVEV (reference sequence). The J segment lost 4 bases and the V segment lost 4 bases, leaving 2 bases of the junction unmatched.

The chain has TRBV24-1 and TRBJ2-5; D is possibly TRBD1 (5 bases). With 2 bases removed from V and 5 bases from J, the gap between germline ends came to 11 bases. Germline V gene lookup returns CDR1 KGHDR and CDR2 SFDVKD. The CDR3 sequence is 14 residues long. CDR3 DNA: TGTGCCACCAGTGATTCAGGGTTGGGGGAGACCCAGTACTTC. It encodes CATSDSGLGETQYF.

The chain employs TRBV15 and TRBJ2-1; D is unresolved. The CDR3 totals 15 residues. Trimming shortened V by 0 bases and J by 1 base, and 7 bases separated the two germline ends. Germline CDR1 LNHNV, CDR2 YYDKDF (reference sequence). The chain's CDR3 is CATSRDRSSYNEQFF. The CDR3 nucleotides read TGTGCCACCAGCAGAGACAGGAGTTCCTACAATGAGCAGTTCTTC.

The chain recombines TRBV2 with TRBJ1-4; TRBD1 agrees at 7 bases. The CDR3 has 16 residues. Trimming removed 5 bases from V and 4 bases from J; junction bases left unmatched: 10. Germline V gives CDR1 SNHLY, CDR2 FYNNEI. The DNA for the CDR3 is TGTGCCAGCAGTACCCTCCCGGGACAGATTAATGAAAAACTGTTTTTT. This gives the protein CASSTLPGQINEKLFF.

The V gene is TRBV7-9, the J gene TRBJ2-1; D might be TRBD1 or TRBD2, each matching 5 bases. Germline-derived CDR1 and CDR2 are SEHNR and FQNEAQ (reference sequence). V dropped 3 bases and J dropped 0 bases, with 18 bases sitting between them. The CDR3 runs 18 residues. The DNA of the CDR3 is TGTGCCAGCAGCTTCCGGTCCCGGGGCGGCTACTCCTACAATGAGCAGTTCTTC. The encoded protein is CASSFRSRGGYSYNEQFF.

This chain joins TRBV3-1 (or the pseudogene TRBV3-2) and TRBJ2-7; maybe TRBD2 (5 bases). The ends were cut back, 3 bases at V and 4 bases at J, with 10 bases in the middle. Germline values: CDR1 LGHDT, CDR2 YNNKEL (reference sequence). The CDR3 totals 13 residues. The CDR3 sequence: CASSHGVFYEQYF. CDR3 DNA: TGTGCCAGCAGCCACGGGGTTTTTTACGAGCAGTACTTC.

This rearrangement joins TRBV6-1 to TRBJ2-7; 13 bases agree with TRBD2. After removal of 3 bases from V and 2 bases from J, the junction contained 1 base not matched to a gene. The CDR3 sequence is 15 residues long. Germline values: CDR1 MNHNS, CDR2 SASEGT. CDR3: CASSETSGGPYEQYF. Here the CDR3 DNA reads TGTGCCAGCAGTGAGACTAGCGGGGGGCCCTACGAGCAGTACTTC.

The chain is built from TRBV5-5 and TRBJ1-1; a possible D gene is TRBD1 (5 bases). The CDR3 spans 15 residues. Germline CDR1 reads SGHKS; CDR2 reads YYEKEE (reference sequence). The V gene lost 0 bases and the J gene lost 5 bases, with 14 bases spanning the gap. The CDR3 here is CASSLVSGGRTEAFF. CDR3 DNA: TGTGCCAGCAGCTTGGTTTCGGGGGGTCGAACTGAAGCTTTCTTT.

J is TRBJ1-4 and V is TRBV5-6; tentative D call: TRBD1 (5 bases). The CDR3 spans 14 residues. The ends were cut back, 2 bases at V and 7 bases at J, with 12 bases in the middle. Germline V CDR1 and CDR2: SGHDT, YYEEEE. CDR3 residues: CASSFDRRSEKLFF. In DNA form, the CDR3 reads TGTGCCAGCAGCTTCGACAGACGGAGTGAAAAACTGTTTTTT.

This clone was recorded only once. V usage is TRBV29-1 and J usage is TRBJ2-5, with TRBD1 matching 8 bases. Germline V lookup: CDR1 SQVTM, CDR2 ANQGSEA. The V segment lost 2 bases and the J segment 1 base; nucleotides outside the gene matches: 6. CDR3 length: 15 amino acids. The CDR3 loop is CSVEKAGGRQETQYF. Here the CDR3 DNA reads TGCAGCGTTGAAAAGGCAGGGGGCCGCCAAGAGACCCAGTACTTC.

The rearrangement uses TRBV7-2 and TRBJ1-3; 11 bases align to TRBD1. Losses at the gene ends were 0 bases for V and 7 bases for J; bases not matched to a gene: 2. Looked up from germline, CDR1 is SGHTA and CDR2 is FQGNSA. The CDR3 runs 15 residues. The CDR3 spells CASSLAGQGGNTIYF. CDR3 DNA sequence: TGTGCCAGCAGCTTAGCGGGACAGGGGGGTAACACCATATATTTT.

This chain uses TRBV5-8 with TRBJ2-7; 8 nucleotides agree with TRBD2. V shed 5 bases, J shed 0 bases, and the junction held 4 bases outside the gene matches. Germline CDR1 is SGHTS and CDR2 is YDEGEE. The CDR3 extends over 14 amino acids. The CDR3: CASRVAGLSYEQYF. The CDR3, as DNA: TGTGCCAGCAGGGTAGCGGGGCTCTCCTACGAGCAGTACTTC.

The chain carries TRBV5-6 and TRBJ2-3, with 10 bases matching TRBD2. Losses at the gene ends were 0 bases for V and 5 bases for J; bases not matched to a gene: 6. The V gene's germline CDR1 is SGHDT and CDR2 YYEEEE. The CDR3 spans 16 residues. The CDR3 is CASSLAASGGLDTQYF. The CDR3 nucleotides are TGTGCCAGCAGCTTGGCGGCTAGCGGGGGTTTAGATACGCAGTATTTT. Together with reference TRBV5-6 and TRBJ2-3, the CDR3 gives the full variable domain: DAGVTQSPTHLIKTRGQQVTLRCSPKSGHDTVSWYQQALGQGPQFIFQYYEEEERQRGNFPDRFSGHQFPNYSSELNVNALLLGDSALYLCASSLAASGGLDTQYFGPGTRLTVL.

This rearrangement joins TRBV6-5 to TRBJ1-5; TRBD1 matches 9 bases. The J segment lost 1 base and the V segment lost 4 bases, leaving 2 bases of the junction unmatched. This CDR3 contains 15 residues. Germline CDR1 is MNHEY and CDR2 is SVGAGI. The CDR3 region is CASSSTGGSNQPQHF. The CDR3 region has the DNA TGTGCCAGCAGTTCGACAGGGGGAAGCAATCAGCCCCAGCATTTT.